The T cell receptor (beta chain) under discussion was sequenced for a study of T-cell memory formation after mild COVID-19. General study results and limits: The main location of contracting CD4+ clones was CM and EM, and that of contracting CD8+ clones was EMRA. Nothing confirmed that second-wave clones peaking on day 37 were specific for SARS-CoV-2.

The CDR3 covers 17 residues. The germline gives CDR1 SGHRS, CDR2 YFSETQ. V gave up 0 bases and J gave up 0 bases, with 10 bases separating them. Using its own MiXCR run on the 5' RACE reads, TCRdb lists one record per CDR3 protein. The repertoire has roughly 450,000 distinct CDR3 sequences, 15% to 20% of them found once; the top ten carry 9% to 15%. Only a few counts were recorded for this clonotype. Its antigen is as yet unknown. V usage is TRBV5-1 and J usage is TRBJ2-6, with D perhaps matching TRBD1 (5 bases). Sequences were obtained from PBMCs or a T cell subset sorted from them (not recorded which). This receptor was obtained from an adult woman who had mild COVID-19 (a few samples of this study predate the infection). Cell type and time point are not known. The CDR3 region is CASSLAGQNSGANVLTF. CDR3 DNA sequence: TGCGCCAGCAGCTTGGCCGGACAAAACTCTGGGGCCAACGTCCTGACTTTC.